Included here is one T cell receptor (beta chain) sequence, with context. The antigen is unknown. At the DNA level, this CDR3 is encoded by other sequences in the same sample as well. Naive CD8 cells lacked CD45RO and underwent positive selection for CCR7, leaving out terminally differentiated effector memory CD45RA+ cells. Every donor, a Caucasian adult, lived in Nashville, Tennessee. This CDR3 is built from 14 residues. V gave up 4 bases and J gave up 4 bases; unmatched junction bases: 4. Germline V gene lookup returns CDR1 MGHRA and CDR2 YSYEKL. These data originate in a study of shared clonotypes between healthy human individuals. Every immunoSEQ plate was one replicate of a subset's evenly spread DNA. Sequencing used immunoSEQ multiplex PCR; TCRdb keeps in-frame clones, though not all of them. The repertoire holds 2 million to 2.5 million clones, with approximately 94% as singletons. Study conclusions and caveats: Clonotypes shared by all four donors outscored non-shared clonotypes in generation probability.

Source material: naive CD8+ T cells sorted from blood. This receptor was obtained from a young man in good health. The J gene is TRBJ2-7, the V gene TRBV4-1, with TRBD1 identical over 10 bases. The CDR3 is CASSPRTGGYEQYF. CDR3 sequence (DNA): TGCGCCAGCAGCCCACGGACAGGGGGGTACGAGCAGTACTTC.